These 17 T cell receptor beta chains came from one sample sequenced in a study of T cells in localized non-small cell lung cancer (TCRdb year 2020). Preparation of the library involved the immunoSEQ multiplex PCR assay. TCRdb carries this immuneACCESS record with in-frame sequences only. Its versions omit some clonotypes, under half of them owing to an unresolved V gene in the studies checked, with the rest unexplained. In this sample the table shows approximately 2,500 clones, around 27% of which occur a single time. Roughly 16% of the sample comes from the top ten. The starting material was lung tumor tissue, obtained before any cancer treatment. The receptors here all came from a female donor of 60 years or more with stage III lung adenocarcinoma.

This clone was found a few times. The CDR3 spells CASSHPGLANNEQFF. Written as DNA, the CDR3 is TGCGCCAGCAGTCATCCGGGACTAGCAAACAATGAGCAGTTCTTC. The V and J genes are TRBV5-1 and TRBJ2-1; 9 bases map to TRBD2. CDR1 is SGHRS, CDR2 YFSETQ, per germline. The length of the CDR3 is 15 residues. Trimming cost V 5 bases and J 5 bases; bases outside gene matches: 8.

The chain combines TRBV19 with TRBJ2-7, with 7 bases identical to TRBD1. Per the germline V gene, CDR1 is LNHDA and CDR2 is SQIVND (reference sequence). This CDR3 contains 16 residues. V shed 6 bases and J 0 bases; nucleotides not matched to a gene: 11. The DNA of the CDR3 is TGTGCCAGTAGCAAAACCCCGGGACAGAGCTCCTACGAGCAGTACTTC. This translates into CASSKTPGQSSYEQYF.

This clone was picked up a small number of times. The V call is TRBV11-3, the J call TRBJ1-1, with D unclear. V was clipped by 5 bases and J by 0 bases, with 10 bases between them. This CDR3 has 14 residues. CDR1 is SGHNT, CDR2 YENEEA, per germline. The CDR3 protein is CASSAGPLNTEAFF. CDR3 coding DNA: TGTGCCAGCAGCGCCGGACCGCTGAACACTGAAGCTTTCTTT.

In DNA form, the CDR3 reads TGTGCCTGGAGTGTACTCGCAGGGAACACTGAAGCTTTCTTT. Residues: CAWSVLAGNTEAFF. The chain links TRBV30 to TRBJ1-1; D is unresolved. CDR3 length: 14 amino acids. Germline V gene lookup returns CDR1 GTSNPN and CDR2 SVGIG (reference sequence). The V gene lost 0 bases and the J gene lost 1 base, with 9 bases spanning the gap.

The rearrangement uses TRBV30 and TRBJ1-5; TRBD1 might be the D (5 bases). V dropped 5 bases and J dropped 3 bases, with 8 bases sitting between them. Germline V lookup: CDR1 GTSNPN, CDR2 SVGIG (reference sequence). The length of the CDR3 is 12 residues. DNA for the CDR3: TGTGCCTGGGGACACCCCAATCAGCCCCAGCATTTT. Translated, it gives CAWGHPNQPQHF.

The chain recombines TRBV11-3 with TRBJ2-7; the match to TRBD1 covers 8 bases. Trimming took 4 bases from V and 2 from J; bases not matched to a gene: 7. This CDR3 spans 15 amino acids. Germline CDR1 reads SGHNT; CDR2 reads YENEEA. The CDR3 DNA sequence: TGTGCCAGCAGCTCACAGACAGGGGAGACCTACGAGCAGTACTTC. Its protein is CASSSQTGETYEQYF.

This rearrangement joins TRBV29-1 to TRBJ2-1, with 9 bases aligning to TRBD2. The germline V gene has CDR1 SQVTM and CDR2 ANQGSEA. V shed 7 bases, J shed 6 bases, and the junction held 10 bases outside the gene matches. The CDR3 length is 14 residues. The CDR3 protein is CSAYLAGVSNEQFF. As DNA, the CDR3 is TGCAGCGCTTATTTAGCGGGAGTAAGCAATGAGCAGTTCTTC.

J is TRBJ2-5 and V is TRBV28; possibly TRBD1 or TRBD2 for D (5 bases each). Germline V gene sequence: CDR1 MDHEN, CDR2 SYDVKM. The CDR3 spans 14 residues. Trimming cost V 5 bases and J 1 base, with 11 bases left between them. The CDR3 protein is CASSRDPSQETQYF. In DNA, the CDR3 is TGTGCCAGCAGTAGGGACCCGAGCCAAGAGACCCAGTACTTC.

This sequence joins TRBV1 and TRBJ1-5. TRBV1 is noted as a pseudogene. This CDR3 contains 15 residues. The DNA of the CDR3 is TGCGCCAGCAGCCAAGACACCTATAGCAATCAGCCCCAGCATTTT. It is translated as CASSQDTYSNQPQHF.

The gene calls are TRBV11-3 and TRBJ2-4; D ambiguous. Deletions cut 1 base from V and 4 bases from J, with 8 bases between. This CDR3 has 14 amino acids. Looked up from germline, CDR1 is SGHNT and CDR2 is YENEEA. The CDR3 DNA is TGTGCCAGCAGCTTAGGGGGTCTTAAAAACATTCAGTACTTC. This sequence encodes CASSLGGLKNIQYF.

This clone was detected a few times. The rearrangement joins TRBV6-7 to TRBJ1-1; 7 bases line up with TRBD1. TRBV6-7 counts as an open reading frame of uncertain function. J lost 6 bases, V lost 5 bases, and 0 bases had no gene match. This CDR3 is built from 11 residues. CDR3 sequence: CASSQGAEAFF. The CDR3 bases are TGTGCCAGCAGTCAGGGGGCTGAAGCTTTCTTT.

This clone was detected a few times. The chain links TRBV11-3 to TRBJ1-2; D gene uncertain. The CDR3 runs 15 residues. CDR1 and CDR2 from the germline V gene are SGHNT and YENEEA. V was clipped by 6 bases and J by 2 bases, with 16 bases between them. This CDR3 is CASRPRASGNYGYTF. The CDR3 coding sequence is TGTGCCAGCAGGCCGCGGGCTTCGGGGAACTATGGCTACACCTTC.

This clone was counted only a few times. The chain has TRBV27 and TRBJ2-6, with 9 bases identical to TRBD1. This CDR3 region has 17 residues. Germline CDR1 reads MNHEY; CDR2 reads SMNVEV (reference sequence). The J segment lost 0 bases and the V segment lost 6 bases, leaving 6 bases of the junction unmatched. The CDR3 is CASRGQGTLSGANVLTF. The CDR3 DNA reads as TGTGCCAGCAGGGGACAGGGAACCCTCTCTGGGGCCAACGTCCTGACTTTC.

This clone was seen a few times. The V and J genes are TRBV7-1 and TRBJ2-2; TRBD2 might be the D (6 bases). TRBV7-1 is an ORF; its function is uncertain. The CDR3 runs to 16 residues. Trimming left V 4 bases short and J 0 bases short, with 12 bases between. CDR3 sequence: CASSLSGGTNTGELFF. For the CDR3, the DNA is TGTGCCAGCAGCTTATCGGGCGGGACGAACACCGGGGAGCTGTTTTTT.

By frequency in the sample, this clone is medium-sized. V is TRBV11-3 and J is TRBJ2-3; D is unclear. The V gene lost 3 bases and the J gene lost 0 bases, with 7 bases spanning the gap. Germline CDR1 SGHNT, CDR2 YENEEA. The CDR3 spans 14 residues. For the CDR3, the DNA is TGTGCCAGCAGCTTGGGTCATAGCACAGATACGCAGTATTTT. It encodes CASSLGHSTDTQYF.

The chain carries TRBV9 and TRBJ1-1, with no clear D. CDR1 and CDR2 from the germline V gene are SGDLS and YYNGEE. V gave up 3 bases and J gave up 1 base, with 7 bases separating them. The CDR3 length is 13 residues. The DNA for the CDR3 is TGTGCCAGCAGCGGAAAGACGAACACTGAAGCTTTCTTT. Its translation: CASSGKTNTEAFF. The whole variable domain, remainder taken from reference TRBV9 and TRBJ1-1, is DSGVTQTPKHLITATGQRVTLRCSPRSGDLSVYWYQQSLDQGLQFLIQYYNGEERAKGNILERFSAQQFPDLHSELNLSSLELGDSALYFCASSGKTNTEAFFGQGTRLTVV.

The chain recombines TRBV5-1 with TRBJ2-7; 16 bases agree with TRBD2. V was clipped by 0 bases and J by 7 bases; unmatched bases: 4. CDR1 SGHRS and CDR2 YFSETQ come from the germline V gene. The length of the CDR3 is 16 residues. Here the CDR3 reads CASSLEGTSGRAEQYF. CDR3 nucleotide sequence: TGCGCCAGCAGCTTGGAAGGGACTAGCGGGAGGGCTGAGCAGTACTTC.